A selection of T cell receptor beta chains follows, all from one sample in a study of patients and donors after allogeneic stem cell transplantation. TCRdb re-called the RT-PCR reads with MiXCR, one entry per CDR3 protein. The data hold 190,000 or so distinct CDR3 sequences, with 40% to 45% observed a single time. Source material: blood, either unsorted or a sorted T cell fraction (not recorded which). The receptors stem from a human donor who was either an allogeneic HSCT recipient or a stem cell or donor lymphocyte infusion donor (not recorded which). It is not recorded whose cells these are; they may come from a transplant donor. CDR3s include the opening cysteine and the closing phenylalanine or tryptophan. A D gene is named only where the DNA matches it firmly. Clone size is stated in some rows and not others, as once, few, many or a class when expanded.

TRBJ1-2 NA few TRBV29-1 CSGRVSYGYTF TGCAGCGGAAGGGTTTCCTATGGCTACACCTTC
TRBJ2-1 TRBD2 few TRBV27 CASSERLAGTYNEQFF TGTGCCAGCAGTGAAAGACTAGCGGGGACCTACAATGAGCAGTTCTTC
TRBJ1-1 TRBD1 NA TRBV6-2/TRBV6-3 CASSSARQGSTEAFF TGTGCCAGCAGTTCCGCTCGACAGGGCAGCACTGAAGCTTTCTTT
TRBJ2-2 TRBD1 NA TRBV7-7 CASSTGTGMGELFF TGTGCTAGCAGCACCGGGACAGGGATGGGGGAGCTGTTTTTT
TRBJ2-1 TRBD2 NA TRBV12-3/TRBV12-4 CASSPGRTSGTNNEQFF TGTGCCAGCAGCCCGGGCCGAACTAGCGGTACTAACAATGAGCAGTTCTTC
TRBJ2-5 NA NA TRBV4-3 CASSPALVETQYF TGCGCCAGCAGCCCCGCACTTGTGGAGACCCAGTACTTC
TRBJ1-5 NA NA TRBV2 CASRAGTVDGPQHF TGTGCCAGCAGAGCCGGGACTGTGGACGGGCCCCAGCATTTT
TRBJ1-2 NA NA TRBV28 CASSYLDRVNYGYTF TGTGCCAGCAGTTACTTGGACAGAGTTAACTATGGCTACACCTTC
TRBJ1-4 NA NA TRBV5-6 CASSGGGAGEKLFF TGTGCCAGCAGCGGAGGGGGGGCTGGTGAAAAACTGTTTTTT
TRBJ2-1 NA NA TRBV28 CASSPPGPRGAGNEQFF TGTGCCAGCAGTCCTCCTGGCCCACGCGGGGCGGGCAATGAGCAGTTCTTC
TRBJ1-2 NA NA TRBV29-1 CSVEVGNYGYTF TGCAGCGTTGAGGTGGGGAACTATGGCTACACCTTC
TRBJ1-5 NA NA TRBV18 CASSREPNQPQHF TGTGCCAGCTCAAGGGAACCTAATCAGCCCCAGCATTTT
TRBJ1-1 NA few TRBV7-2 CASTSRGKNTEAFF TGTGCCAGCACCTCCCGGGGGAAGAACACTGAAGCTTTCTTT
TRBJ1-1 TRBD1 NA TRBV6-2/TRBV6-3 CASSKRTGGGTEAFF TGTGCCAGCAGTAAAAGGACAGGCGGGGGCACTGAAGCTTTCTTT
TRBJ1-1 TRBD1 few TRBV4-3 CASSQVLTTGGMNTEAFF TGCGCCAGCAGCCAAGTCTTGACAACAGGGGGTATGAACACTGAAGCTTTCTTT
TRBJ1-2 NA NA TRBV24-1 CATSAPGTNYGYTF TGTGCCACCTCAGCCCCCGGGACTAACTATGGCTACACCTTC
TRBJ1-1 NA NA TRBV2 CASSRVAEAFF TGTGCCAGCTCCAGAGTGGCTGAAGCTTTCTTT
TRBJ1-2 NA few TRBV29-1 CSVGQGVEGYTF TGCAGCGTCGGGCAGGGTGTTGAAGGCTACACCTTC
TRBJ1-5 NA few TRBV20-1 CSRARGGNQPQHF TGCAGTCGCGCAAGGGGTGGCAATCAGCCCCAGCATTTT
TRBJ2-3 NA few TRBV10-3 CAISDTDTQYF TGTGCCATCAGTGACACAGATACGCAGTATTTT
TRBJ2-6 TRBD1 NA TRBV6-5 CASSYADTGVSTGANVLTF TGTGCCAGCAGTTATGCGGACACAGGGGTTAGCACTGGGGCCAACGTCCTGACTTTC
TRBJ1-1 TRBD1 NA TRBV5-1 CASSYKDRMNTEAFF TGCGCCAGCAGCTATAAGGACAGGATGAACACTGAAGCTTTCTTT
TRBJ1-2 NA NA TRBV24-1 CATSDSLSTGYGYTF TGTGCCACCAGTGATTCCCTCTCGACAGGCTATGGCTACACCTTC
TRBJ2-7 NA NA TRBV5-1 CASSWEQGYEQYF TGCGCCAGCAGCTGGGAACAGGGATACGAGCAGTACTTC
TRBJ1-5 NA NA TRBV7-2 CASSPRGNQPQHF TGTGCCAGCAGCCCACGCGGCAATCAGCCCCAGCATTTT
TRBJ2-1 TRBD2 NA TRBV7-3 CASSFSGRDNEQFF TGTGCCAGCAGCTTTAGCGGGAGAGACAATGAGCAGTTCTTC